This T cell receptor (beta chain) appears in the sequencing data of a study of blood T cell repertoires in COVID-19. Looking at the study overall: Samples came from the United States, Italy and Spain, spanning acute and convalescent COVID-19. Sources were T cells, B-cell-depleted T cells, or PBMCs; the material itself was cDNA or gDNA.

In the authors' workflow: Counts of nucleated cells, estimated from reference gene primer amplification, were obtained. The repertoire was sequenced with immunoSEQ multiplex PCR; TCRdb's copy has only in-frame clones and lacks some. V and J calls and clone size are those listed in that table; D and trimming were worked out from the DNA. This sample has under 200,000 clones, with 70% to 90% found just once. This clone was seen once. The CDR3 runs to 14 residues. V gave up 1 base and J gave up 4 bases; unmatched junction bases: 3. CDR1 and CDR2 (germline): SGHTA, FQGNSA. The specimen was peripheral blood. This rearrangement joins TRBV7-2 to TRBJ1-2, with 7 positions matching TRBD1. This sequence originates from a man in his late teens or twenties with acute or convalescent COVID-19. The CDR3 loop is CASSLGTGSYGYTF. As DNA, the CDR3 is TGTGCCAGCAGCTTAGGGACAGGATCCTATGGCTACACCTTC.